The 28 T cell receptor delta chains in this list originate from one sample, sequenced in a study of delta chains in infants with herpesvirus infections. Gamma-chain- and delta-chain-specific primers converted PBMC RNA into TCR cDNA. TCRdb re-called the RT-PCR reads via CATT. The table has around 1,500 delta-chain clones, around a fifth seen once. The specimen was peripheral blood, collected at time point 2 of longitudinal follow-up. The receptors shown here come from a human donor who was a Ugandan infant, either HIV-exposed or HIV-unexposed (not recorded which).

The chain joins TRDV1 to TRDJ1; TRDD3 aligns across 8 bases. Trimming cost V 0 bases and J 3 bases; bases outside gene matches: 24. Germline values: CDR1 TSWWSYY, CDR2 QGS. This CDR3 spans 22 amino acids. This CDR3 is CALGELLLPSYWGDMASDKLIF. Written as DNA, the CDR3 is TGTGCTCTTGGGGAACTACTCCTACCCTCTTACTGGGGGGACATGGCATCCGATAAACTCATCTTT.

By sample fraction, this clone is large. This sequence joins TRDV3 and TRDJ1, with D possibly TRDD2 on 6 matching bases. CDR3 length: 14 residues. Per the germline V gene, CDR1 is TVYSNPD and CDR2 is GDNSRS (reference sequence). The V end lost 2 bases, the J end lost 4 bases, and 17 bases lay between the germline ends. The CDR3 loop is CAFRPSAGCDKLIF. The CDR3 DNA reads TGTGCCTTTCGGCCTTCCGCGGGGTGCGATAAACTCATCTTT. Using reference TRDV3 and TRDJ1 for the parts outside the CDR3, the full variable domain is CDKVTQSSPDQTVASGSEVVLLCTYDTVYSNPDLFWYRIRPDYSFQFVFYGDNSRSEGADFTQGRFSVKHILTQKAFHLVISPVRTEDSATYYCAFRPSAGCDKLIFGKGTRVTVEP.

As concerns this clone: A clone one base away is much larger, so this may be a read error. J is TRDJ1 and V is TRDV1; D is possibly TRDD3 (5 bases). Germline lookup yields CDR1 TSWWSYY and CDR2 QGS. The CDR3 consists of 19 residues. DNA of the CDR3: TGTGCTCTTGGGGAACGTGGGGCAGGGGCATCACGGGTCACCAATAAACTCATCTTT. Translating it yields CALGERGAGASRVTNKLIF.

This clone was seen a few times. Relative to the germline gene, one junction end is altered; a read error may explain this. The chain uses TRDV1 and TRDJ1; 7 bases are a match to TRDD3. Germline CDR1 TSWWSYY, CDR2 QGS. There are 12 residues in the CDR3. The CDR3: CALGKLGTKLIF. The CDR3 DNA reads TGTGCTCTTGGGAAACTGGGGACCAAACTCATCTTT.

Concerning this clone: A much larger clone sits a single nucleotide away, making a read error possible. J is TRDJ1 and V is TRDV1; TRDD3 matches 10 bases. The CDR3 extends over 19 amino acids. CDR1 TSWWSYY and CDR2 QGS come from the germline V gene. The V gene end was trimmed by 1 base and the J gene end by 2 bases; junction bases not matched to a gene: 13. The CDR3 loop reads CALGEPFYWGIVNTDKLIF. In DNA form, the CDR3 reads TGTGCTCTTGGGGAACCCTTCTACTGGGGGATTGTCAATACCGATAAACTCATCTTT.

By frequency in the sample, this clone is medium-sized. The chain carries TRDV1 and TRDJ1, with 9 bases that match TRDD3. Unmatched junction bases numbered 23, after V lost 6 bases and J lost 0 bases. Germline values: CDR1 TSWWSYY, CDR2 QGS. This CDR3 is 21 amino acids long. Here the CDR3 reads CALGFGTNSCTGGLYTDKLIF. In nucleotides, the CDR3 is TGTGCTCTTGGATTCGGAACTAACTCGTGTACTGGGGGACTTTACACCGATAAACTCATCTTT.

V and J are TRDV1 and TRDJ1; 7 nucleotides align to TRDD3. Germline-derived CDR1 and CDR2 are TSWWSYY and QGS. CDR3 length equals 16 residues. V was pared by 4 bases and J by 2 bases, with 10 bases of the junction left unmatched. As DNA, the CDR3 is TGTGCTCTTGGGGGCCCTTGGCCGGGGGATACCGATAAACTCATCTTT. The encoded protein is CALGGPWPGDTDKLIF.

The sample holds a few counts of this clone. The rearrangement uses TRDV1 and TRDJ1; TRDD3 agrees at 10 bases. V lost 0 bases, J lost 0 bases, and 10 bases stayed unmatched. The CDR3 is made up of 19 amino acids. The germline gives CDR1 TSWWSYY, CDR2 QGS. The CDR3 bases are TGTGCTCTTGGGGAACTACCGATCATACTGGGGGATCACACCGATAAACTCATCTTT. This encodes CALGELPIILGDHTDKLIF.

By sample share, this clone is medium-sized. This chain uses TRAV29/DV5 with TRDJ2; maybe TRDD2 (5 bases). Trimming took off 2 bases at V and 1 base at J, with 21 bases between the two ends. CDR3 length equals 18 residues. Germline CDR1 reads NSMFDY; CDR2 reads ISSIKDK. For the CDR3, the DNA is TGTGCAGCAAGATACTCTTCCCTCATGCCCCTTTTGACAGCACAACTCTTCTTT. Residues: CAARYSSLMPLLTAQLFF.

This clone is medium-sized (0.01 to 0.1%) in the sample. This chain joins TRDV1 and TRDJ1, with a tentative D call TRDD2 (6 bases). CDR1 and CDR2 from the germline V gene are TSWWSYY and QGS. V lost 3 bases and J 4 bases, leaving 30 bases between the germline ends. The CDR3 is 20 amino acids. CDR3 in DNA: TGTGCTCTTGGGGAGGAAGGCCTTCCCTTTGAAGTCCCCTACTTCGATAAACTCATCTTT. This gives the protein CALGEEGLPFEVPYFDKLIF.

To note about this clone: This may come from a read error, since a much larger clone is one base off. The DNA for the CDR3 is TGTGCCTTTCGGCCTTCCGCGGGGGGCGATAAACTCATCTTT. This codes for CAFRPSAGGDKLIF. The chain joins TRDV3 to TRDJ1; the D gene is possibly TRDD2 (6 bases). This CDR3 comprises 14 residues. The germline CDR1 and CDR2 sequences are TVYSNPD and GDNSRS (reference sequence). V dropped 2 bases and J dropped 4 bases, with 17 bases sitting between them.

The CDR3 sequence: CALGELDPNFTGGYTDKLIF. CDR3 in DNA: TGTGCTCTTGGGGAACTAGACCCCAACTTTACTGGGGGATACACCGATAAACTCATCTTT. The chain has TRDV1 and TRDJ1; TRDD3 aligns across 10 bases. In germline, CDR1 is TSWWSYY, CDR2 QGS. This CDR3 has 20 amino acids. The ends lost 0 bases at V and 0 bases at J; junction bases unmatched: 13.

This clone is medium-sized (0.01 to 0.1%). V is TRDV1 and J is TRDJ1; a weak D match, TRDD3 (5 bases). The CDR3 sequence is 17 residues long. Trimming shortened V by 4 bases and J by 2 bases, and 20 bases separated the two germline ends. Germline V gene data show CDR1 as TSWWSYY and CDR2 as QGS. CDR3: CALGVTYFLWGTDKLIF. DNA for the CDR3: TGTGCTCTTGGGGTCACATATTTCTTGTGGGGAACCGATAAACTCATCTTT.

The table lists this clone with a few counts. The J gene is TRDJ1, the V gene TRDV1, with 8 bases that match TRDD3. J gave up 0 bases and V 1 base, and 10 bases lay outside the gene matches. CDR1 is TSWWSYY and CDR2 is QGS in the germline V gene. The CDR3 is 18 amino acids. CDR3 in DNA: TGTGCTCTTGGGGAACAATGGGGGGGGATAAAGTACACCGATAAACTCATCTTT. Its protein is CALGEQWGGIKYTDKLIF.

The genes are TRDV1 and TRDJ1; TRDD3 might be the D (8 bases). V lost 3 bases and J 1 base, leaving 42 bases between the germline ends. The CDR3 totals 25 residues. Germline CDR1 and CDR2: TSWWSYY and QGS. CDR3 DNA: TGTGCTCTTGGGGACCCTATAGCCTTCCTCTTACTGGGGGTAACTGGTTCCACTTCCACCGATAAACTCATCTTT. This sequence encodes CALGDPIAFLLLGVTGSTSTDKLIF.

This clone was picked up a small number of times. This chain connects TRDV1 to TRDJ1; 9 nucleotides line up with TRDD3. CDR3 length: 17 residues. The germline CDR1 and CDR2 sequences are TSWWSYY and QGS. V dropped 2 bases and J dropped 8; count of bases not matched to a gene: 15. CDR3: CALGEGDSWGINTKLIF. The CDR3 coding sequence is TGTGCTCTTGGGGAAGGTGATAGCTGGGGGATTAATACAAAACTCATCTTT.

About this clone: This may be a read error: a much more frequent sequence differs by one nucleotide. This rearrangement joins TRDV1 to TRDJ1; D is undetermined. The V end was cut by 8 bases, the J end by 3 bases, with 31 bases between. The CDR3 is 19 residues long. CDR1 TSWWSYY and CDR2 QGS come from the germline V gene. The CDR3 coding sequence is TGTGCTCTTTACGTCTCTAGGCCCCACGGGCTAAAGGGTGCCGATAAACTCATCTTT. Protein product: CALYVSRPHGLKGADKLIF.

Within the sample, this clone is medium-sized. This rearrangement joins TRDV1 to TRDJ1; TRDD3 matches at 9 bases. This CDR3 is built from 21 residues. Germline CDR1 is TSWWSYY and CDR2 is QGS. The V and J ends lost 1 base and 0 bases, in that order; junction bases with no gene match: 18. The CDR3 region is CALGEHPQYWGSPPYTDKLIF. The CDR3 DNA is TGTGCTCTTGGGGAACATCCCCAGTACTGGGGGAGCCCCCCCTACACCGATAAACTCATCTTT.

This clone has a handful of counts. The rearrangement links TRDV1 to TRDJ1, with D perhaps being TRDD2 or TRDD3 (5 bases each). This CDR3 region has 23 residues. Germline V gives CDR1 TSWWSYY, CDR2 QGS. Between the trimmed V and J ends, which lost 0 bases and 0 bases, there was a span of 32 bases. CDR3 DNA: TGTGCTCTTGGGGAACTTCATTTCCTGAGTCGGGGAGGTCCTCAAGGTCACACCGATAAACTCATCTTT. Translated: CALGELHFLSRGGPQGHTDKLIF.

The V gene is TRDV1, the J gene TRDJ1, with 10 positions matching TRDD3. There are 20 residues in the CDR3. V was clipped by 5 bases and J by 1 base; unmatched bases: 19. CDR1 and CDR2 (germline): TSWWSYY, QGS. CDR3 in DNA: TGTGCTCTTGGGCAAAGAAACCCCCGTACTGGGGGATTATGCACCGATAAACTCATCTTT. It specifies CALGQRNPRTGGLCTDKLIF.

The CDR3 region has the DNA TGTGCTCTTGGGGAACGAGCCCTGGGGGATAGGATCCTAACCTTCGATAAACTCATCTTT. Translating gives CALGERALGDRILTFDKLIF. V gene TRDV1 combines with J gene TRDJ1; 10 bases line up with TRDD3. The germline V gene has CDR1 TSWWSYY and CDR2 QGS. There are 20 residues in the CDR3. V gave up 1 base and J gave up 4 bases; unmatched junction bases: 18.

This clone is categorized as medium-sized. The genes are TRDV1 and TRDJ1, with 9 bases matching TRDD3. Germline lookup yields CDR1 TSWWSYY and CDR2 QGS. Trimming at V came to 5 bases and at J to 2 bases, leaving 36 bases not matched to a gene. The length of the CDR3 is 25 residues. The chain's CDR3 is CALGSEKGILFLGDGRDRGTDKLIF. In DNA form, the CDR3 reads TGTGCTCTTGGGAGTGAGAAGGGTATCCTTTTTCTGGGGGATGGAAGGGACCGGGGAACCGATAAACTCATCTTT.

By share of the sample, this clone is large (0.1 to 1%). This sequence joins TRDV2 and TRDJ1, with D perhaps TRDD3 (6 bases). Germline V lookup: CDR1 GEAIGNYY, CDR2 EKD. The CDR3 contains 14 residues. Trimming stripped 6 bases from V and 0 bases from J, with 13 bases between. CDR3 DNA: TGTGCCTGTTGGGGGTCATCGTACACCGATAAACTCATCTTT. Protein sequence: CACWGSSYTDKLIF.

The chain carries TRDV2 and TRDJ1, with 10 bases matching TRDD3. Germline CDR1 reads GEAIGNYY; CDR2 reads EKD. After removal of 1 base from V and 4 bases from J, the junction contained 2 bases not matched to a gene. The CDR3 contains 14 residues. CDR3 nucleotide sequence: TGTGCCTGTGACACGCGGGGGATACGCGATAAACTCATCTTT. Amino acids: CACDTRGIRDKLIF.

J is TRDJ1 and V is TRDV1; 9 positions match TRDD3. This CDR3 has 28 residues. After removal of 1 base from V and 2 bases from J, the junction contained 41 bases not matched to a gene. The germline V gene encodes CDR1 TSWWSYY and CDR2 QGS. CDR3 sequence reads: CALGEPSSRFVNRRGGYLVAKKTDKLIF. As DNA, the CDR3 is TGTGCTCTTGGGGAACCGAGTTCCCGGTTTGTCAACCGTCGTGGGGGATATTTAGTTGCCAAGAAAACCGATAAACTCATCTTT.

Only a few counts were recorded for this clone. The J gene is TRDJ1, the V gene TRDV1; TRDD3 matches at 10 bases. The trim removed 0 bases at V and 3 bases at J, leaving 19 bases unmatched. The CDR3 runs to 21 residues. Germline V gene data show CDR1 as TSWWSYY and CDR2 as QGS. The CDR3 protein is CALGELGLGLLGDLRADKLIF. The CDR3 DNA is TGTGCTCTTGGGGAACTCGGGCTAGGGCTACTGGGGGATTTGCGCGCCGATAAACTCATCTTT.

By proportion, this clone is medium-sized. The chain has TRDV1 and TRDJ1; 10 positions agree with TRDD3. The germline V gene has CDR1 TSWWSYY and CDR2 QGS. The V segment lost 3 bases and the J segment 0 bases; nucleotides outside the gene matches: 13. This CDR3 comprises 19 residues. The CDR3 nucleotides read TGTGCTCTTGGGGATCCCGACCCTACTGGGGGATCGTACACCGATAAACTCATCTTT. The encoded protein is CALGDPDPTGGSYTDKLIF.

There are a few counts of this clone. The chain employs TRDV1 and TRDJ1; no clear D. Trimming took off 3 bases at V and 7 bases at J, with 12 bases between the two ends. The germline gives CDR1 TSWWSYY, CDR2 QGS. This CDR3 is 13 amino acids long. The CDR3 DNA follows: TGTGCTCTTGGGGAGCTGCCTCCGTCTAAACTCATCTTT. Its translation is CALGELPPSKLIF.